This TCR beta chain was profiled in a study of vaccination and CD4 T cells after COVID-19. Treatment denoted: approximately nine-day PBMC culture with coronavirus spike peptide pools or control peptides (ViraFEST assay). This clonotype turned up a few times. The antigen remains unidentified. The ends lost 0 bases at V and 5 bases at J; junction bases unmatched: 6. CDR3 length: 14 residues. The germline V gene encodes CDR1 DFQATT and CDR2 SNEGSKA (reference sequence). Once obtained from cultured CD4+ T cells, the DNA was sequenced using the Oncomine TCR Beta short-read assay. In TCRdb, the PCR reads were re-called with MiXCR into one record per CDR3 protein. The sample gives approximately 10,000 distinct CDR3 sequences, more than 60% of which show up once; roughly 9.1% is in the top ten.

This clonotype was obtained from a human donor who had recovered from COVID-19. The chain links TRBV20-1 to TRBJ2-7, with TRBD1 matching over 8 bases. The sample was CD4+ T cells from blood, cultured in vitro. The CDR3: CSAREIGTGNEQYF. The CDR3 nucleotides read TGCAGTGCTAGAGAAATAGGGACAGGTAACGAGCAGTACTTC.